These 13 T cell receptor beta chains came from one sample sequenced in a study of cytomegalovirus exposure and HLA in healthy donors. 60 Vbeta and 13 Jbeta primers were used in PCR. TCRdb keeps only in-frame clones here, not all; method: immunoSEQ multiplex PCR. This sample has about 190,000 clones, with about 81% found just once. The sequencing sample was made of PBMCs. These receptor sequences come from a woman under 30 in good health and CMV-seronegative.

This rearrangement joins TRBV6-1 to TRBJ2-7, with TRBD1 matching over 10 bases. The CDR3 contains 14 residues. V lost 6 bases and J lost 4; bases outside the gene matches: 6. The germline V gene has CDR1 MNHNS and CDR2 SASEGT. The CDR3 spells CASRGGDRGYEQYF. The CDR3 coding sequence is TGTGCCAGCAGAGGAGGGGACAGGGGTTACGAGCAGTACTTC.

This chain joins TRBV9 and TRBJ2-1; 10 bases are a match to TRBD2. The V segment lost 0 bases and the J segment 8 bases; nucleotides outside the gene matches: 11. The CDR3 loop spans 17 amino acids. Germline assignment: CDR1 SGDLS and CDR2 YYNGEE. The CDR3 DNA sequence: TGTGCCAGCAGCGTAGCTGGGGAGCTAGCGGGAGTCGATGAGCAGTTCTTC. Its translation is CASSVAGELAGVDEQFF. Full variable domain (rest looked up from reference TRBV9 and TRBJ2-1): DSGVTQTPKHLITATGQRVTLRCSPRSGDLSVYWYQQSLDQGLQFLIQYYNGEERAKGNILERFSAQQFPDLHSELNLSSLELGDSALYFCASSVAGELAGVDEQFFGPGTRLTVL.

The chain combines TRBV6-1 with TRBJ1-4, with D perhaps matching TRBD1 (5 bases). Trimming removed 2 bases from V and 5 bases from J, with 6 bases in between. CDR3 length equals 13 residues. CDR1 is MNHNS and CDR2 is SASEGT in the germline V gene. CDR3 coding DNA: TGTGCCAGCAGTGAAACAGGAAATGAAAAACTGTTTTTT. This encodes CASSETGNEKLFF.

The DNA of the CDR3 is TGCGCCAGCAGCCAAGCGGACAGCGGGACCTACGAGCAGTACTTC. This sequence encodes CASSQADSGTYEQYF. The chain couples TRBV4-1 to TRBJ2-7; D is possibly TRBD2 (7 bases). Trimming cost V 1 base and J 2 bases, with 12 bases left between them. CDR3 length: 15 residues. Germline loops: CDR1 MGHRA, CDR2 YSYEKL.

The genes are TRBV5-4 and TRBJ2-7; D unclear. Per germline, CDR1 SGHNT and CDR2 YYREEE (reference sequence). Trimming cost V 4 bases and J 3 bases, with 17 bases left between them. The CDR3 has 15 amino acids. The DNA of the CDR3 is TGTGCCAGCAGCCCCGTATCCGGAGCCGTCTACGAGCAGTACTTC. Translation gives CASSPVSGAVYEQYF.

This clone was observed a handful of times. The V call is TRBV4-1, the J call TRBJ1-1; 7 positions agree with TRBD1. The CDR3 runs 14 residues. Looked up from germline, CDR1 is MGHRA and CDR2 is YSYEKL. V shed 2 bases and J 7 bases; nucleotides not matched to a gene: 7. This chain's CDR3 is CASSQWETGVEAFF. The CDR3 DNA is TGCGCCAGCAGCCAATGGGAAACAGGGGTTGAAGCTTTCTTT.

The chain joins TRBV27 to TRBJ2-7; the match to TRBD1 covers 7 bases. The germline CDR1 and CDR2 sequences are MNHEY and SMNVEV (reference sequence). The J segment lost 5 bases and the V segment lost 5 bases, leaving 9 bases of the junction unmatched. The CDR3 covers 14 residues. The CDR3 DNA reads as TGTGCCAGCAGTCTCCAGAGGGGGCCAAACGAGCAGTACTTC. Protein product: CASSLQRGPNEQYF.

The J gene is TRBJ1-5, the V gene TRBV28; D is undetermined. CDR1 and CDR2 (germline): MDHEN, SYDVKM. CDR3 length equals 17 residues. The V end was cut by 2 bases, the J end by 7 bases, with 21 bases between. CDR3 nucleotide sequence: TGTGCCAGCAGTTTAGTTGGACTGCGAACATGGATCCAGCCCCAGCATTTT. This encodes CASSLVGLRTWIQPQHF.

V usage is TRBV5-6 and J usage is TRBJ2-6; D possibly corresponds to TRBD1 (5 bases). Germline values: CDR1 SGHDT, CDR2 YYEEEE. With 1 base removed from V and 2 bases from J, the gap between germline ends came to 10 bases. The CDR3 runs 16 residues. CDR3 in amino acids: CASSLYADTGANVLTF. For the CDR3, the DNA is TGTGCCAGCAGCTTGTACGCGGACACTGGGGCCAACGTCCTGACTTTC.

The chain has TRBV5-8 and TRBJ1-1, with TRBD1 as a possible D gene (6 bases). Germline CDR1 is SGHTS and CDR2 is YDEGEE. Trimming left V 4 bases short and J 1 base short, with 26 bases between. The CDR3 is made up of 19 amino acids. The CDR3: CASSILARGGVGANTEAFF. DNA of the CDR3: TGTGCCAGCAGCATCCTGGCCCGGGGGGGCGTCGGGGCGAACACTGAAGCTTTCTTT.

V is TRBV6-6 and J is TRBJ2-5; no definite D call. Germline V gene lookup returns CDR1 MNHNY and CDR2 SVGAGI (reference sequence). The V end lost 0 bases, the J end lost 1 base, and 9 bases lay between the germline ends. This CDR3 comprises 15 residues. The CDR3 DNA reads TGTGCCAGCAGTTACTCGGCGGCTGCCCAAGAGACCCAGTACTTC. It yields the protein CASSYSAAAQETQYF.

The chain employs TRBV6-1 and TRBJ1-1; D gene ambiguous. The V gene's germline CDR1 is MNHNS and CDR2 SASEGT. The ends were cut back, 7 bases at V and 4 bases at J, with 16 bases in the middle. This CDR3 has 14 amino acids. Here the CDR3 reads CASTEWAGGTEAFF. The DNA for the CDR3 is TGTGCCAGCACCGAGTGGGCCGGAGGCACTGAAGCTTTCTTT.

This clone occurred a few times. CDR3 DNA sequence: TGTGCCAGCAGTGCCGGACTAGCAGGAGAGACCCAGTACTTC. It is translated as CASSAGLAGETQYF. The chain links TRBV6-5 to TRBJ2-5, with 8 bases fitting TRBD2. This CDR3 is 14 amino acids long. Germline values: CDR1 MNHEY, CDR2 SVGAGI. J gave up 4 bases and V 5 bases, and 6 bases lay outside the gene matches.